The 26 T cell receptor beta chains given below trace back to one sample, sequenced in a study of T cell responses to AZD1222 COVID-19 vaccine. The protocol was immunoSEQ multiplex PCR, while the TCRdb copy is restricted to in-frame clones and leaves out a portion. The repertoire includes some 150,000 clones, approximately 87% of them detected once, and 4% to 5.5% sits in the top ten. Sequencing was performed on peripheral blood, taken 28 days after the second AZD1222 dose. The source is an adult who received the AZD1222 COVID-19 vaccine.

This chain connects TRBV7-9 to TRBJ2-5, with D possibly called TRBD1 or TRBD2 (5 bases each). The CDR3 extends over 14 amino acids. Germline-derived CDR1 and CDR2 are SEHNR and FQNEAQ (reference sequence). V lost 5 bases, J lost 1 base, and 11 bases lay in between. CDR3 region: CASSPVGAQETQYF. CDR3 in DNA: TGTGCCAGCAGCCCCGTCGGGGCCCAAGAGACCCAGTACTTC. Full variable domain (remainder filled in from reference TRBV7-9 and TRBJ2-5): DTGVSQNPRHKITKRGQNVTFRCDPISEHNRLYWYRQTLGQGPEFLTYFQNEAQLEKSRLLSDRFSAERPKGSFSTLEIQRTEQGDSAMYLCASSPVGAQETQYFGPGTRLLVL.

The J gene is TRBJ1-6, the V gene TRBV6-5; TRBD1 agrees at 9 bases. The CDR3 runs to 15 residues. The germline gives CDR1 MNHEY, CDR2 SVGAGI. V trimming: 2 bases; J trimming: 9 bases; junction bases outside the gene matches: 5. The CDR3 coding sequence is TGTGCCAGCAGTTACGCCGGGACAGGGAGTTCACCCCTCCACTTT. This sequence encodes CASSYAGTGSSPLHF.

V is TRBV12-5 and J is TRBJ1-3; D unclear. V lost 2 bases, J lost 0 bases, and 8 bases lay in between. Germline assignment: CDR1 LGHNT and CDR2 FRNRAP. The CDR3 contains 15 residues. Here the CDR3 reads CASGLFRTSGNTIYF. Written as DNA, the CDR3 is TGTGCTAGTGGTTTGTTCAGGACCTCTGGAAACACCATATATTTT.

The rearrangement links TRBV13 to TRBJ2-3; D may be TRBD2 (6 bases). Germline V gives CDR1 PRHDT, CDR2 FYEKMQ (reference sequence). The V and J ends lost 4 bases and 6 bases respectively, with 14 bases between them. The CDR3 length is 14 residues. CDR3 coding DNA: TGTGCCAGCAGCTCTTGGGACTCACGGGATACGCAGTATTTT. This translates into CASSSWDSRDTQYF.

CDR3 in DNA: TGCGCCAGCAGTGATATTCAGGGAGCGAACACTGAAGCTTTCTTT. This translates into CASSDIQGANTEAFF. V is TRBV5-1 and J is TRBJ1-1; D might be TRBD1 (5 bases). Germline CDR1 is SGHRS and CDR2 is YFSETQ. Trimming shortened V by 5 bases and J by 1 base, and 15 bases separated the two germline ends. The CDR3 loop spans 15 amino acids.

V and J are TRBV27 and TRBJ1-1; D is ambiguous. V lost 5 bases and J lost 0, with 10 bases in between. Germline V gives CDR1 MNHEY, CDR2 SMNVEV (reference sequence). The CDR3 consists of 14 residues. Here the CDR3 reads CASSPRTVNTEAFF. The CDR3 DNA reads as TGTGCCAGCAGTCCCAGGACGGTGAACACTGAAGCTTTCTTT.

The chain employs TRBV3-1 (or the pseudogene TRBV3-2) and TRBJ1-6; D gene uncertain. The CDR3 totals 13 residues. Trimming took 4 bases from V and 6 from J, leaving 7 bases between them. Germline CDR1 and CDR2: LGHDT and YNNKEL (reference sequence). CDR3 in DNA: TGTGCCAGCAGCCCTTCCCTTAATTCACCCCTCCACTTT. Its protein product is CASSPSLNSPLHF.

This sequence joins TRBV19 and TRBJ1-2; a possible D gene is TRBD1 (6 bases). Germline CDR1 and CDR2: LNHDA and SQIVND (reference sequence). The CDR3 length is 14 residues. Trimming stripped 3 bases from V and 7 bases from J, with 15 bases between. The CDR3 nucleotides read TGTGCCAGTAGTATCCAACAGGGCTCCGGTGGCTACACCTTC. Its protein product is CASSIQQGSGGYTF. Full variable domain (outside the CDR3, taken from reference TRBV19 and TRBJ1-2): DGGITQSPKYLFRKEGQNVTLSCEQNLNHDAMYWYRQDPGQGLRLIYYSQIVNDFQKGDIAEGYSVSREKKESFPLTVTSAQKNPTAFYLCASSIQQGSGGYTFGSGTRLTVV.

The V and J genes are TRBV3-1 (or the pseudogene TRBV3-2) and TRBJ1-5; a possible D gene is TRBD1 (5 bases). The CDR3 is 14 residues long. V lost 3 bases and J lost 7, with 13 bases in between. Germline V gives CDR1 LGHDT, CDR2 YNNKEL (reference sequence). The CDR3 bases are TGTGCCAGCAGCCAGGGACTTCAGGGACAGCCCCAGCATTTT. Its translation is CASSQGLQGQPQHF.

The V call is TRBV18, the J call TRBJ2-3; D perhaps matches TRBD2 (5 bases). This CDR3 has 13 residues. V shed 8 bases and J shed 6 bases, with 15 bases lying between them. Germline assignment: CDR1 KGHSH and CDR2 LQKENI. The CDR3 region has the DNA TGTGCCAGCACAAACTCCCGAGGGGATACGCAGTATTTT. Residues: CASTNSRGDTQYF.

The chain recombines TRBV7-9 with TRBJ1-4; D is possibly TRBD1 (5 bases). V was cut by 4 bases and J by 7 bases, with 10 bases left in between. The germline gives CDR1 SEHNR, CDR2 FQNEAQ (reference sequence). There are 13 residues in the CDR3. The CDR3 region is CASSCPGCEKLFF. In DNA form, the CDR3 reads TGTGCCAGCAGCTGTCCAGGGTGTGAAAAACTGTTTTTT.

This sequence joins TRBV6-2 or TRBV6-3 and TRBJ1-1; D is undetermined. Looked up from germline, CDR1 is MNHEY and CDR2 is SVGEGT. V lost 2 bases to trimming and J lost 2 bases, with 6 bases between them. The CDR3 consists of 13 residues. In DNA, the CDR3 is TGTGCCAGCAGTTACAACGGTAACACTGAAGCTTTCTTT. Its protein is CASSYNGNTEAFF.

This chain links TRBV5-1 with TRBJ1-4; no clear D. This CDR3 spans 15 amino acids. V gave up 0 bases and J gave up 6 bases, with 12 bases separating them. CDR1 and CDR2 (germline): SGHRS, YFSETQ. The DNA for the CDR3 is TGCGCCAGCAGCTTGGGGTTATCAGCTGATGAAAAACTGTTTTTT. As protein: CASSLGLSADEKLFF.

J is TRBJ1-1 and V is TRBV29-1; 9 bases match TRBD1. CDR1 is SQVTM, CDR2 ANQGSEA, per germline. The CDR3 is 12 residues long. Trimming at V came to 8 bases and at J to 5 bases, leaving 6 bases not matched to a gene. The CDR3 nucleotides are TGCAGCTCAAACAGGGGGCTAACTGAAGCTTTCTTT. Translated: CSSNRGLTEAFF.

This clone was recorded only once. The chain has TRBV5-4 and TRBJ2-7; D may be TRBD2 (5 bases). Trimming stripped 4 bases from V and 1 base from J, with 18 bases between. The CDR3 covers 16 residues. Germline V lookup: CDR1 SGHNT, CDR2 YYREEE (reference sequence). The CDR3 loop reads CASSPGSARESYEQYF. The CDR3 DNA reads as TGTGCCAGCAGCCCGGGGTCGGCAAGGGAATCCTACGAGCAGTACTTC.

This sequence joins TRBV7-9 and TRBJ1-2; D is perhaps TRBD1 (5 bases). V lost 2 bases and J 4 bases, leaving 11 bases between the germline ends. Germline CDR1 reads SEHNR; CDR2 reads FQNEAQ (reference sequence). The CDR3 spans 14 residues. The CDR3 coding sequence is TGTGCCAGCAGCTTAATTGGGACGGCCTATGGCTACACCTTC. Its protein is CASSLIGTAYGYTF.

The chain combines TRBV7-9 with TRBJ2-7; no clear D. Trimming left V 1 base short and J 2 bases short, with 3 bases between. Germline-derived CDR1 and CDR2 are SEHNR and FQNEAQ (reference sequence). There are 12 residues in the CDR3. In DNA form, the CDR3 reads TGTGCCAGCAGCTTAGACCCCTACGAGCAGTACTTC. This encodes CASSLDPYEQYF.

A few counts support this clone. The chain carries TRBV29-1 and TRBJ1-2; D call uncertain. Trimming stripped 7 bases from V and 4 bases from J, with 10 bases between. The V gene's germline CDR1 is SQVTM and CDR2 ANQGSEA. The CDR3 sequence is 11 residues long. The chain's CDR3 is CSGSVGYGYTF. CDR3 nucleotides: TGCAGCGGCTCCGTGGGCTATGGCTACACCTTC.

The V call is TRBV6-5, the J call TRBJ2-3; D unresolved. V gave up 7 bases and J gave up 0 bases, with 14 bases separating them. The germline V gene encodes CDR1 MNHEY and CDR2 SVGAGI. This CDR3 spans 15 amino acids. This CDR3 is CASTQSSLSTDTQYF. Here the CDR3 DNA reads TGTGCCAGCACCCAGAGTAGCTTAAGCACAGATACGCAGTATTTT.

The chain couples TRBV23-1 to TRBJ2-7, with TRBD1 matching 10 bases. TRBV23-1 is classed as an ORF, of uncertain function. The ends lost 2 bases at V and 3 bases at J; junction bases unmatched: 7. The CDR3 has 16 amino acids. The CDR3 reads CASSQPRWTGGYEQYF. The CDR3 region has the DNA TGCGCCAGCAGTCAACCGCGATGGACAGGGGGCTACGAGCAGTACTTC.

V is TRBV10-3 and J is TRBJ1-1; D is possibly TRBD1 (5 bases). CDR1 and CDR2 (germline): ENHRY, SYGVKD. V shed 6 bases and J shed 1 base, with 15 bases lying between them. CDR3 length equals 15 residues. CDR3 in amino acids: CAIRGDPAPNTEAFF. As DNA, the CDR3 is TGTGCCATCAGAGGGGACCCTGCCCCGAACACTGAAGCTTTCTTT.

This chain uses TRBV29-1 with TRBJ2-7, with D perhaps matching TRBD1 (6 bases). CDR1 is SQVTM and CDR2 is ANQGSEA in the germline V gene. This CDR3 contains 13 residues. The V gene lost 3 bases and the J gene lost 8 bases, with 17 bases spanning the gap. Here the CDR3 reads CSVDDAGGRKQYF. The CDR3 region has the DNA TGCAGCGTTGACGACGCTGGGGGCAGGAAGCAGTACTTC.

The chain combines TRBV7-9 with TRBJ1-1, with unresolved D. Germline V CDR1 and CDR2: SEHNR, FQNEAQ (reference sequence). This CDR3 has 12 residues. V was shortened by 6 bases and J by 9 bases, with 14 bases between the two germline ends. The CDR3 sequence: CASRDEGPKAFF. CDR3 sequence (DNA): TGTGCCAGCAGAGATGAAGGACCAAAAGCTTTCTTT.

The chain uses TRBV7-3 and TRBJ2-3; no firm D call. The CDR3 contains 13 residues. Trimming took off 8 bases at V and 3 bases at J, with 12 bases between the two ends. Germline CDR1 SGHTA, CDR2 FQGTGA. DNA of the CDR3: TGTGCCAGCCGCGGTCCCTCGACAGATACGCAGTATTTT. Protein product: CASRGPSTDTQYF.

The chain uses TRBV21-1 and TRBJ1-1. TRBV21-1 is labeled a pseudogene. The CDR3 is made up of 18 amino acids. In nucleotides, the CDR3 is TGTGCCAGCAGGAAACAGGTATGTGGGATAGCTTCGAACACTGAAGCTTTCTTT. Translation: CASRKQVCGIASNTEAFF.

This clone was recorded only once. The rearrangement uses TRBV5-4 and TRBJ1-1; unclear D gene. The CDR3 spans 13 residues. Germline CDR1 reads SGHNT; CDR2 reads YYREEE (reference sequence). The germline V and J ends were trimmed by 2 bases and 0 bases, with 5 bases remaining between them. The CDR3: CASSFSMNTEAFF. The CDR3 DNA follows: TGTGCCAGCAGCTTTTCAATGAACACTGAAGCTTTCTTT.